The clone carrying this TCR beta chain turned up a few times. What it binds is not known. The sample originates from a study of regulatory T cells in long-lasting Graves disease. Across the whole study: A definition of persistent Graves' disease required over 5 years of antithyroid drugs plus positive TSH receptor antibodies.

The trim removed 3 bases at V and 0 bases at J, leaving 7 bases unmatched. Germline V CDR1 and CDR2: MGHDK, SYGVNS. The CDR3 spans 16 residues. With iRepertoire HTBI primers and Arm-PCR of CDR3 regions, TCR beta libraries were built. TCRdb independently ran MiXCR on the multiplex PCR reads; one entry per CDR3 protein. The sample carries 650,000 to 850,000 distinct CDR3 sequences, around 30% recorded once. The time point was: persistent/refractory GD, antithyroid drugs over 5 years with positive TRAb. With RNA extracted from PBMCs as input, the TCR library was made. Study outcomes and limitations: Researchers reported studying only peripheral blood, not thyroid tissue. TCR diversity was lower in persistent than newly diagnosed Graves' disease. TRBV28 was favored in persistent disease, as were TRBJ1-2 and TRBJ2-5.

Material: peripheral blood mononuclear cells (PBMCs), obtained when the disease was refractory, from a patient treated with antithyroid drugs. The TCR comes from a female donor with Graves disease. The chain is built from TRBV25-1 and TRBJ1-1; 7 nucleotides line up with TRBD1. The CDR3 DNA reads as TGTGCCAGCAGTGAGTTTGGAGGGACAGTGAACACTGAAGCTTTCTTT. This codes for CASSEFGGTVNTEAFF.